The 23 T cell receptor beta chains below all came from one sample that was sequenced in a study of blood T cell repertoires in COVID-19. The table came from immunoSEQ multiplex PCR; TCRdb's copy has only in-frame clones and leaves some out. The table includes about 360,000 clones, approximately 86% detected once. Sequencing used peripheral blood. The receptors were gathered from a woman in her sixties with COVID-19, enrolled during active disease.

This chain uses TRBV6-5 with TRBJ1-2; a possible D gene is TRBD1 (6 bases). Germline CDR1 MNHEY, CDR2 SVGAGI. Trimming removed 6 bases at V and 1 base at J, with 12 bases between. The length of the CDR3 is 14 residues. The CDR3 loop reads CASSGQYRNYGYTF. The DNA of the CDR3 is TGTGCCAGCAGCGGACAGTATCGTAACTATGGCTACACCTTC.

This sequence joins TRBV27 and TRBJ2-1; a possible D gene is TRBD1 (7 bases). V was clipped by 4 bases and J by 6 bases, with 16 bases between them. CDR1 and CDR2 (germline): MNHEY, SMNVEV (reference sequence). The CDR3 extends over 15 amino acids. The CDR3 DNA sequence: TGTGCCAGCAGTTCCGACAGGGAGGTAAGCAATGAGCAGTTCTTC. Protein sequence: CASSSDREVSNEQFF.

CDR3 sequence (DNA): TGTGCCATTAAACAGGGGACTGAAGCTTTCTTT. Encoded protein: CAIKQGTEAFF. The chain uses TRBV6-5 and TRBJ1-1; TRBD1 agrees at 7 bases. The CDR3 totals 11 residues. Losses at the gene ends were 10 bases for V and 5 bases for J; bases not matched to a gene: 4. Per germline, CDR1 MNHEY and CDR2 SVGAGI.

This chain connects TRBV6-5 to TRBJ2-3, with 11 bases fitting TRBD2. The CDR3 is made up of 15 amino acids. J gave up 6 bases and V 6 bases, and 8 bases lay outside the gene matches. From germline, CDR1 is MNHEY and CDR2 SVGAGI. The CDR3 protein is CASRYSGGASDTQYF. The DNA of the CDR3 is TGTGCCAGCAGATATAGCGGGGGGGCATCGGATACGCAGTATTTT.

The CDR3 reads CASSLRSGGGGLGDTQYF. In nucleotides, the CDR3 is TGTGCCAGCAGCTTGCGAAGCGGGGGGGGCGGTCTGGGAGATACGCAGTATTTT. This chain links TRBV7-7 with TRBJ2-3; the match to TRBD2 covers 10 bases. V was clipped by 3 bases and J by 5 bases; unmatched bases: 14. CDR1 and CDR2 (germline): SSHAT, FNYEAQ (reference sequence). The length of the CDR3 is 18 residues.

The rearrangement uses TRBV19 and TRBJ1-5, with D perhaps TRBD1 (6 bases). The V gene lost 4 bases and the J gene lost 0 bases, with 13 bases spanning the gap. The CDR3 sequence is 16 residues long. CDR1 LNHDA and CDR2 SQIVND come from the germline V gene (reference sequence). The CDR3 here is CASSTNRDYSNQPQHF. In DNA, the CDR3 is TGTGCCAGTAGTACTAACAGGGACTATAGCAATCAGCCCCAGCATTTT.

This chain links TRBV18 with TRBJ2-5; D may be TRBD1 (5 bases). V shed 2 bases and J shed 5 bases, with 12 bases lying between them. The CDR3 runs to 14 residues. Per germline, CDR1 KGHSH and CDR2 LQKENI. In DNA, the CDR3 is TGTGCCAGCTCACCAAAACCAGCAGGGGAGACCCAGTACTTC. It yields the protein CASSPKPAGETQYF.

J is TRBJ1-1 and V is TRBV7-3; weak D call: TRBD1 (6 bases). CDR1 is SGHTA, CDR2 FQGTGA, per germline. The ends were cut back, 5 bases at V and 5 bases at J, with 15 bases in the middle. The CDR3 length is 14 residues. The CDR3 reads CASSPRGGLTEAFF. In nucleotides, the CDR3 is TGTGCCAGCAGCCCTCGGGGGGGGCTTACTGAAGCTTTCTTT. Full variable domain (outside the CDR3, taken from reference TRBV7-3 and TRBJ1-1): GAGVSQTPSNKVTEKGKYVELRCDPISGHTALYWYRQSLGQGPEFLIYFQGTGAADDSGLPNDRFFAVRPEGSVSTLKIQRTERGDSAVYLCASSPRGGLTEAFFGQGTRLTVV.

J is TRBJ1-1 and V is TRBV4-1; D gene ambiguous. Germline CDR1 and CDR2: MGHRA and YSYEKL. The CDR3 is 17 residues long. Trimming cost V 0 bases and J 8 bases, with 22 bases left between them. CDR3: CASSQETLWELQVEAFF. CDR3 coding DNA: TGCGCCAGCAGCCAAGAAACCCTATGGGAGTTACAAGTGGAAGCTTTCTTT.

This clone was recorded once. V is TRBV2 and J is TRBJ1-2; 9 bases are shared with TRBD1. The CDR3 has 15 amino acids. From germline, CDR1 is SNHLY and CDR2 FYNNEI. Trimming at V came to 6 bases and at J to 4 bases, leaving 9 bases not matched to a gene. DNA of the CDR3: TGTGCCAGCAGAGTACAGGGGGCGCTGAGCTATGGCTACACCTTC. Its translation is CASRVQGALSYGYTF.

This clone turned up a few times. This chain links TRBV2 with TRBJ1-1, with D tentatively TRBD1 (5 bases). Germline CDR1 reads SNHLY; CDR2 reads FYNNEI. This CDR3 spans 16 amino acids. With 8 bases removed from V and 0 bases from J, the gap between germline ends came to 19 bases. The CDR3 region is CASSDPPMGLNTEAFF. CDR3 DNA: TGTGCCAGCTCCGATCCTCCGATGGGGCTGAACACTGAAGCTTTCTTT.

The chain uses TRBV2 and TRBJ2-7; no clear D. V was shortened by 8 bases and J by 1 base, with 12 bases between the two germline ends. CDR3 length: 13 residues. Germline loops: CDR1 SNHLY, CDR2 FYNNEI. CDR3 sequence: CASGLSRSYEQYF. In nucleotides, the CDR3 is TGTGCCAGCGGGCTTTCACGATCCTACGAGCAGTACTTC.

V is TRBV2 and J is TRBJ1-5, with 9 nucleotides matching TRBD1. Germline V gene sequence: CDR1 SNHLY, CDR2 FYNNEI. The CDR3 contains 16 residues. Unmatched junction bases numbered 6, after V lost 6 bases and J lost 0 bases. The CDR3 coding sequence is TGTGCCAGCAGACCGGGACAGGGACATAGCAATCAGCCCCAGCATTTT. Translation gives CASRPGQGHSNQPQHF.

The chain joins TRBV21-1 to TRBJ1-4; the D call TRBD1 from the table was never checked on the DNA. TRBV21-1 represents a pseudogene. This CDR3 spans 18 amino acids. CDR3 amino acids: CASSKWRQGSATNEKLFF. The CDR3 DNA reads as TGTGCCAGCAGCAAATGGCGACAGGGAAGTGCAACTAATGAAAAACTGTTTTTT.

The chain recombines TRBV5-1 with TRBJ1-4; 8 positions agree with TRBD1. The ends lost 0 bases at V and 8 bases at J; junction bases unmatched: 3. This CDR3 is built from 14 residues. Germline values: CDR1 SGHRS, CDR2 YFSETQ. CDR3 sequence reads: CASSLGQGAEKLFF. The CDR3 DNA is TGCGCCAGCAGCTTGGGGCAGGGGGCGGAAAAACTGTTTTTT.

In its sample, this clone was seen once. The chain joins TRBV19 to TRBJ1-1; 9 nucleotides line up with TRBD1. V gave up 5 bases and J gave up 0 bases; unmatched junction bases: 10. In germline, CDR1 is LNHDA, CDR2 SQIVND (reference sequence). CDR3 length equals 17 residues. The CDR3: CASSAPRQGEMNTEAFF. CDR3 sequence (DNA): TGTGCCAGTAGTGCACCTCGACAGGGGGAGATGAACACTGAAGCTTTCTTT. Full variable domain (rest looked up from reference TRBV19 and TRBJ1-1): DGGITQSPKYLFRKEGQNVTLSCEQNLNHDAMYWYRQDPGQGLRLIYYSQIVNDFQKGDIAEGYSVSREKKESFPLTVTSAQKNPTAFYLCASSAPRQGEMNTEAFFGQGTRLTVV.

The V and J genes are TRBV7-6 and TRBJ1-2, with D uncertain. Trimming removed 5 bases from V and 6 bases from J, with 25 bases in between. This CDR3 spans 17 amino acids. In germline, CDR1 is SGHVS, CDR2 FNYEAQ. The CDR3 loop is CASSQEARRKVIHGYTF. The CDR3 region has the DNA TGTGCCAGCAGCCAAGAGGCCCGAAGGAAGGTTATCCATGGCTACACCTTC. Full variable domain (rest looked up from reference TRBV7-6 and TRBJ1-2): GAGVSQSPRYKVTKRGQDVALRCDPISGHVSLYWYRQALGQGPEFLTYFNYEAQQDKSGLPNDRFSAERPEGSISTLTIQRTEQRDSAMYRCASSQEARRKVIHGYTFGSGTRLTVV.

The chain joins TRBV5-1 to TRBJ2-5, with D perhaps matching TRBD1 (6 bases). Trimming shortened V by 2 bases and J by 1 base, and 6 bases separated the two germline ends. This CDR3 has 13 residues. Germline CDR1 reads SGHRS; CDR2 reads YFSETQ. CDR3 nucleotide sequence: TGCGCCAGCAGCTTAGGGGGCCAAGAGACCCAGTACTTC. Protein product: CASSLGGQETQYF.

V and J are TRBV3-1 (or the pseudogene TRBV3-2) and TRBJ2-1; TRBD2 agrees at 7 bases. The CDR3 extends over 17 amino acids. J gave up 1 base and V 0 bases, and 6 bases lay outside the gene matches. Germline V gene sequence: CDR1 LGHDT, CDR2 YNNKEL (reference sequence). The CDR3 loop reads CASSQDQGGGSYNEQFF. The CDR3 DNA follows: TGTGCCAGCAGCCAAGATCAGGGCGGGGGTTCCTACAATGAGCAGTTCTTC.

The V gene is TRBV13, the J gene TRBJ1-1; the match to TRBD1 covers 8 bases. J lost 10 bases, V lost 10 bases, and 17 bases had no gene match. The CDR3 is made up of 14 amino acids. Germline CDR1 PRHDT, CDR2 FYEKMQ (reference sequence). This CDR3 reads CAIPGQDLLSGAFF. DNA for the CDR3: TGTGCCATCCCGGGACAGGACCTTCTATCGGGAGCTTTCTTT.

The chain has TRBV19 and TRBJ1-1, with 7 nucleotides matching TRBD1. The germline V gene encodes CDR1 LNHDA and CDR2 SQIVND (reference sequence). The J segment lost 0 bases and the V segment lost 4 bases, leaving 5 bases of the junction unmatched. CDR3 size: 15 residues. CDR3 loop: CASSKSGQLNTEAFF. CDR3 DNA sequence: TGTGCCAGTAGTAAATCGGGACAGCTGAACACTGAAGCTTTCTTT.

This CDR3 is CASSRGLAGDEQFF. The CDR3 DNA reads TGCGCCAGCAGCAGGGGACTAGCGGGGGACGAGCAGTTCTTC. The chain has TRBV5-1 and TRBJ2-1; 14 bases match TRBD2. After removal of 4 bases from V and 10 bases from J, the junction contained 4 bases not matched to a gene. The CDR3 consists of 14 residues. Germline CDR1 and CDR2: SGHRS and YFSETQ.

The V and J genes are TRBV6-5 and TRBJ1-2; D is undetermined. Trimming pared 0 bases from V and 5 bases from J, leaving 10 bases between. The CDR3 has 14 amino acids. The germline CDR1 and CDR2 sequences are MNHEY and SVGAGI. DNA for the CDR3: TGTGCCAGCAGTTACTCGGGCACTTTATATGGCTACACCTTC. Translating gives CASSYSGTLYGYTF.